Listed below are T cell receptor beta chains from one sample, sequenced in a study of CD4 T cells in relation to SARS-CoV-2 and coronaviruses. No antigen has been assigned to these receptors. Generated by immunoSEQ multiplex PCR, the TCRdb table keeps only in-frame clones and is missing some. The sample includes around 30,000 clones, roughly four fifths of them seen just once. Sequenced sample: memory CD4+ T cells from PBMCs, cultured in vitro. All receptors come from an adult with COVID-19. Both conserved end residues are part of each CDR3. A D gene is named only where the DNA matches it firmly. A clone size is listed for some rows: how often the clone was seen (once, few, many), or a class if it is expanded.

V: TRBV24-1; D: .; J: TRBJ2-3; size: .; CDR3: CATSDFSGAVDTQYF; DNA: TGTGCCACCAGTGATTTCTCGGGAGCAGTAGATACGCAGTATTTT
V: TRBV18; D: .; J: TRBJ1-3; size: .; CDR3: CASSPPGTGIGNTIYF; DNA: TGTGCCAGCTCACCACCGGGGACGGGGATTGGAAACACCATATATTTT
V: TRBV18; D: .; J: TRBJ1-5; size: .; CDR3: CASSPPGDSNQPQHF; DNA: TGTGCCAGCTCACCACCGGGGGACAGCAATCAGCCCCAGCATTTT
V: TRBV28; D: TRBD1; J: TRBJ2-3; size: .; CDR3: CASRYQTGGTQYF; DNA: TGTGCCAGCCGATATCAGACAGGGGGTACGCAGTATTTT
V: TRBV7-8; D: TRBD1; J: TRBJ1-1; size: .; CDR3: CASRRDRGLRVNTEAFF; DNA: TGTGCCAGCAGAAGGGACAGGGGGCTTAGGGTGAACACTGAAGCTTTCTTT
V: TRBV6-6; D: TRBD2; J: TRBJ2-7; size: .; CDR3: CATTSGLRRSSYEQYF; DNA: TGTGCCACAACTAGCGGGTTACGCCGGTCCTCCTACGAGCAGTACTTC
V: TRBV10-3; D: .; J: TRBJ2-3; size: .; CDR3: CAISAGRDTDTQYF; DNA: TGTGCCATCAGTGCAGGACGGGACACAGATACGCAGTATTTT
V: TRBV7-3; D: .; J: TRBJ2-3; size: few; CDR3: CASSLSPAIDTQYF; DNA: TGTGCCAGCAGCCTCTCCCCAGCAATAGATACGCAGTATTTT
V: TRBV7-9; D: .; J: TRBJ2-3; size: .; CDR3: CASSLEPRAYTDTQYF; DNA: TGTGCCAGCAGCTTAGAACCCAGAGCCTATACAGATACGCAGTATTTT
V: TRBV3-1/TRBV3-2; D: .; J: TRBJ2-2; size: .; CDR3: CASRRTLDTGELFF; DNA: TGTGCCAGCAGGCGGACCCTAGACACCGGGGAGCTGTTTTTT
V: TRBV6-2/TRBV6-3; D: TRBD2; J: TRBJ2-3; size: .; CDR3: CASSYEVAGAHTQYF; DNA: TGTGCCAGCAGTTACGAGGTAGCGGGAGCTCATACGCAGTATTTT
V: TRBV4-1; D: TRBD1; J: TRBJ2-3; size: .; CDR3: CASRSSGTGLSDTQYF; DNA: TGCGCCAGCAGATCCAGCGGGACAGGGTTATCAGATACGCAGTATTTT
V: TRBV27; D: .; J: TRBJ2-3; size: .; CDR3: CASRESDTQYF; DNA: TGTGCCAGCAGAGAGTCAGATACGCAGTATTTT
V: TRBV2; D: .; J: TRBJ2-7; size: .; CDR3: CASSEAEAGLYEQYF; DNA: TGTGCCAGCAGTGAAGCGGAGGCAGGGTTGTACGAGCAGTACTTC
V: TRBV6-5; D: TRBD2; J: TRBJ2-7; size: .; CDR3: CASSPETGGSYEQYF; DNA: TGTGCCAGCAGCCCCGAGACGGGAGGGAGTTACGAGCAGTACTTC
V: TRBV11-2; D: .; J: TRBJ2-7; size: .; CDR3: CASSLVGPSYEQYF; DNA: TGTGCCAGCAGCTTAGTGGGGCCCTCCTACGAGCAGTACTTC
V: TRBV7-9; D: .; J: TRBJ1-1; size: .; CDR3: CASSLVGQNTEAFF; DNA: TGTGCCAGCAGCTTAGTCGGCCAGAACACTGAAGCTTTCTTT
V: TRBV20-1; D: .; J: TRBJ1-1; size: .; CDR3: CSARPYTEAFF; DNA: TGCAGTGCGAGACCGTACACTGAAGCTTTCTTT